The 4 T cell receptor beta chains below were found in one sample sequenced in a study of memory CD4+ T cells and cytomegalovirus serostatus. The method was immunoSEQ multiplex PCR; TCRdb's version includes in-frame clones alone and lacks a portion of them. The profile shows 65,000 to 95,000 clones, approximately 84% of them singletons. The sort gate was single viable CD3+CD4+CD8-CD45RO+ cells for memory CD4+ T cells. What was sequenced was memory CD4+ T cells from blood. Source of these receptors: an adult in good health and CMV-seronegative.

This sequence joins TRBV5-4 and TRBJ1-6; D gene ambiguous. V lost 0 bases and J lost 0, with 4 bases in between. The CDR3 sequence is 15 residues long. Germline loops: CDR1 SGHNT, CDR2 YYREEE (reference sequence). The CDR3: CASSLDNSYNSPLHF. The CDR3 bases are TGTGCCAGCAGCTTGGACAACTCCTATAATTCACCCCTCCACTTT.

This sequence joins TRBV7-9 and TRBJ2-7; perhaps TRBD2 as D (6 bases). Germline-derived CDR1 and CDR2 are SEHNR and FQNEAQ (reference sequence). This CDR3 contains 15 residues. Trimming shortened V by 1 base and J by 5 bases, and 15 bases separated the two germline ends. CDR3 in amino acids: CASSLDSRRGDEQYF. CDR3 bases: TGTGCCAGCAGCTTAGATTCACGGCGGGGCGACGAGCAGTACTTC.

The chain recombines TRBV7-3 with TRBJ2-2; tentatively, D is TRBD1 or TRBD2 (5 bases each). Trimming pared 5 bases from V and 4 bases from J, leaving 14 bases between. CDR3 length: 15 residues. The germline gives CDR1 SGHTA, CDR2 FQGTGA. The CDR3 DNA sequence: TGTGCCAGCAGCCCCTATGGGACCCCCACCGGGGAGCTGTTTTTT. The encoded protein is CASSPYGTPTGELFF.

This chain connects TRBV4-1 to TRBJ2-3; D is possibly TRBD2 (7 bases). With 0 bases removed from V and 2 bases from J, the gap between germline ends came to 24 bases. CDR3 size: 20 residues. From germline, CDR1 is MGHRA and CDR2 YSYEKL. CDR3 coding DNA: TGCGCCAGCAGCCAAGATTTCGGGGGCGGGGGCAAACCTTCCACAGATACGCAGTATTTT. The encoded protein is CASSQDFGGGGKPSTDTQYF.